Following are 3 T cell receptor beta chains from one sample sequenced in a study of cytomegalovirus exposure and HLA in healthy donors. The repertoire was sequenced with immunoSEQ multiplex PCR; TCRdb's copy has only in-frame clones and lacks some. The table lists under 200,000 clones, about 90% of them singletons, with around 3.1% in the top ten. Material for sequencing was PBMCs. These receptors all come from a woman between 18 and 29 years old in good health and CMV-seropositive.

V gene TRBV7-3 combines with J gene TRBJ2-7, with TRBD1 matching 9 bases. V shed 6 bases, J shed 2 bases, and the junction held 11 bases outside the gene matches. The CDR3 covers 16 residues. The V gene's germline CDR1 is SGHTA and CDR2 FQGTGA. CDR3 protein: CASSLRPGTGTYEQYF. CDR3 DNA: TGTGCCAGCAGTCTAAGACCCGGGACAGGGACCTACGAGCAGTACTTC.

The chain links TRBV18 to TRBJ2-7; 7 bases map to TRBD2. This CDR3 spans 15 amino acids. Trimming took 2 bases from V and 7 from J; bases not matched to a gene: 11. The germline V gene encodes CDR1 KGHSH and CDR2 LQKENI. This chain's CDR3 is CASSPREGGGLEQYF. In DNA form, the CDR3 reads TGTGCCAGCTCACCAAGGGAGGGTGGTGGGCTTGAGCAGTACTTC.

V is TRBV6-1 and J is TRBJ1-2, with D possibly being TRBD1 (6 bases). V lost 6 bases and J lost 2, with 16 bases in between. Germline assignment: CDR1 MNHNS and CDR2 SASEGT. The CDR3 covers 15 residues. CDR3 in DNA: TGTGCCAGCAGACACAGGGAGAGCGAAAACTATGGCTACACCTTC. Its translation is CASRHRESENYGYTF.